Listed below are T cell receptor beta chains from one sample, sequenced in a study of blood T cell repertoires in COVID-19. Libraries were prepared by immunoSEQ multiplex PCR; TCRdb keeps only in-frame clonotypes and omits some of them. The sample includes 95,000 to 100,000 clones, 91% of them seen just once. Sequencing was done on a sample of peripheral blood. These receptors all stem from a man in his fifties or sixties with acute or convalescent COVID-19. Both conserved end residues are part of each CDR3. A D gene is named only where the DNA matches it firmly.

J | D | V | DNA | CDR3
TRBJ1-4 | - | TRBV6-1 | TGTGCCAGCAGTGAAGTCCCGGGAAGGACTAATGAAAAACTGTTTTTT | CASSEVPGRTNEKLFF
TRBJ2-7 | TRBD1 | TRBV18 | TGTGCCAGCTCACCACCGGGACAGGGGCGTTTCGAGCAGTACTTC | CASSPPGQGRFEQYF
TRBJ1-5 | TRBD1 | TRBV19 | TGTGCCAGTAGTGATACAGGGGGCAACCGGCCGTCTAATCAGCCCCAGCATTTT | CASSDTGGNRPSNQPQHF
TRBJ2-1 | TRBD1 | TRBV28 | TGTGCCAGCAGTTCGTACCGGACAGGAAGCTCCTACAATGAGCAGTTCTTC | CASSSYRTGSSYNEQFF
TRBJ1-1 | - | TRBV15 | TGTGCCACCAGCAGAGCTGGCGGGAGCCACACTGAAGCTTTCTTT | CATSRAGGSHTEAFF
TRBJ1-2 | - | TRBV10-3 | TGTGCCATCAGTGAGTGGGCGGGCGGGGACTATGGCTACACCTTC | CAISEWAGGDYGYTF
TRBJ2-7 | TRBD1 | TRBV3-1/TRBV3-2 | TGTGCCAGCAGCCTTGACAGGGTTCAGGTAAACGAGCAGTACTTC | CASSLDRVQVNEQYF
TRBJ1-5 | TRBD1 | TRBV12-3/TRBV12-4 | TGTGCCAGCAGCGGAACAGGGGCCCGGCCCCAGCATTTT | CASSGTGARPQHF
TRBJ1-1 | - | TRBV7-8 | TGTGCCAGCAGCTTAAGTAGGAACACTGAAGCTTTCTTT | CASSLSRNTEAFF
TRBJ2-7 | TRBD1 | TRBV7-9 | TGTGCCAGCAGCTGGGCTGGGCAGGGGGCCGCCGAGCAGTACTTC | CASSWAGQGAAEQYF
TRBJ1-6 | - | TRBV4-1 | TGCGCCAGTAGACCGGGAGCCTATAATTCACCCCTCCACTTT | CASRPGAYNSPLHF
TRBJ1-4 | - | TRBV5-4 | TGTGCCAGCAGTTCCCCGTCTGCAACTAATGAAAAACTGTTTTTT | CASSSPSATNEKLFF
TRBJ2-5 | TRBD2 | TRBV5-1 | TGCGCCAGCAGCCCCGGCCGGGCTAGCGGGGGGGCCGGGGAGACCCAGTACTTC | CASSPGRASGGAGETQYF
TRBJ2-7 | TRBD1 | TRBV7-9 | TGTGCCAGCAAGGAAGACAGGGGGTCGATTTACGAGCAGTACTTC | CASKEDRGSIYEQYF